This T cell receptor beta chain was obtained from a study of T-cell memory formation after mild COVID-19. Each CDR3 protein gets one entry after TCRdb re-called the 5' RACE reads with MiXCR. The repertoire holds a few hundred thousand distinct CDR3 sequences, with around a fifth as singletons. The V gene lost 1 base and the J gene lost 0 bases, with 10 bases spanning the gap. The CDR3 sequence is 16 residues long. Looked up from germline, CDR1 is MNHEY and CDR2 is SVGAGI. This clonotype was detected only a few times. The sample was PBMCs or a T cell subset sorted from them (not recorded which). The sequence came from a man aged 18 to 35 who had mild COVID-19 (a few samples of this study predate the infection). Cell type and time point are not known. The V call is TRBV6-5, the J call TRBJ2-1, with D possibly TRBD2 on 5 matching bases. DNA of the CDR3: TGTGCCAGCAGTTACTTCGGGGAAAGCTCCTACAATGAGCAGTTCTTC. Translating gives CASSYFGESSYNEQFF.